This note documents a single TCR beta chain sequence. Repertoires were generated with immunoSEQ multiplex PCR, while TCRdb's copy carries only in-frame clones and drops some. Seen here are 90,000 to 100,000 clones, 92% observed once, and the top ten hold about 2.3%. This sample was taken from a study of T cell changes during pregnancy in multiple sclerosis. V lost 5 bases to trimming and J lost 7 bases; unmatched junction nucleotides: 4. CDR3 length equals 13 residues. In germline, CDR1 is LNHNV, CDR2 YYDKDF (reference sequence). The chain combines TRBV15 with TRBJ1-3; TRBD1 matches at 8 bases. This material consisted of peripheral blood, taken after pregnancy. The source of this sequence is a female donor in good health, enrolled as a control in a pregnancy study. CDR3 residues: CATSYDRGNTIYF. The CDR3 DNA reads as TGTGCCACCAGCTACGACAGGGGTAACACCATATATTTT.